The 29 T cell receptor beta chains in this list originate from one sample, sequenced in a study of cytomegalovirus exposure and HLA in healthy donors. The PCR made use of 60 Vbeta and 13 Jbeta primers. Sequenced by immunoSEQ multiplex PCR; TCRdb stores in-frame clones only, minus some. The table records around 170,000 clones, around 85% of them present only once. Specimen: PBMCs. These receptors originate from a man aged 50-60 years in good health and CMV-seronegative.

The V and J genes are TRBV10-1 and TRBJ2-3; perhaps TRBD1 as D (5 bases). Germline V gives CDR1 WNHNN, CDR2 SYGVQD (reference sequence). V was clipped by 2 bases and J by 0 bases, with 9 bases between them. CDR3 size: 15 residues. DNA for the CDR3: TGCGCCAGCAGTGAGGGGGCTACAAGCACAGATACGCAGTATTTT. Protein product: CASSEGATSTDTQYF.

V is TRBV13 and J is TRBJ2-5; TRBD2 matches at 10 bases. The germline V gene encodes CDR1 PRHDT and CDR2 FYEKMQ (reference sequence). V dropped 4 bases and J dropped 3; count of bases not matched to a gene: 2. This CDR3 has 14 amino acids. The CDR3 protein is CASSSGTSEETQYF. CDR3 in DNA: TGTGCCAGCAGCTCCGGGACTAGCGAAGAGACCCAGTACTTC.

This chain links TRBV27 with TRBJ1-5; D gene unclear. V was pared by 5 bases and J by 3 bases, with 26 bases between. Germline values: CDR1 MNHEY, CDR2 SMNVEV (reference sequence). The CDR3 sequence is 19 residues long. The CDR3 is CASSPQIGLWANNNQPQHF. CDR3 sequence (DNA): TGTGCCAGCAGTCCCCAGATAGGTCTCTGGGCTAATAACAATCAGCCCCAGCATTTT.

This clone was detected a few times. The J gene is TRBJ1-2, the V gene TRBV9; 7 bases align to TRBD1. Germline CDR1 SGDLS, CDR2 YYNGEE. V gave up 5 bases and J gave up 8 bases; unmatched junction bases: 9. CDR3 length: 13 amino acids. The CDR3 nucleotides are TGTGCCAGCAGAGCAACAGGGGCTTTCGGCTACACCTTC. It specifies CASRATGAFGYTF.

The rearrangement uses TRBV9 and TRBJ1-1; 7 bases are a match to TRBD1. Germline loops: CDR1 SGDLS, CDR2 YYNGEE. The CDR3 covers 15 residues. V was clipped by 2 bases and J by 0 bases; unmatched bases: 4. CDR3 DNA: TGTGCCAGCAGCGTGGAAGGGACAGTGAACACTGAAGCTTTCTTT. Translation: CASSVEGTVNTEAFF.

The V gene is TRBV25-1, the J gene TRBJ1-3; D is ambiguous. This CDR3 has 15 residues. Trimming removed 6 bases from V and 5 bases from J, with 17 bases in between. CDR1 is MGHDK and CDR2 is SYGVNS in the germline V gene. The CDR3, as DNA: TGTGCCAGCAGCCCCGGAGGGATGGTGAGAAACACCATATATTTT. Translating gives CASSPGGMVRNTIYF.

This rearrangement joins TRBV4-1 to TRBJ2-2; the match to TRBD1 covers 7 bases. The junction had 9 bases not matched to a gene; V was cut back by 4 bases and J by 7 bases. Germline V gene lookup returns CDR1 MGHRA and CDR2 YSYEKL. This CDR3 is built from 15 residues. The CDR3 reads CASSREGAPGGELFF. Written as DNA, the CDR3 is TGCGCCAGCAGCCGAGAGGGGGCGCCCGGCGGGGAGCTGTTTTTT.

This clone was picked up a small number of times. CDR3 loop: CASKVSGAAFF. In DNA form, the CDR3 reads TGTGCCAGCAAGGTCTCAGGGGCGGCTTTCTTT. The rearrangement uses TRBV25-1 and TRBJ1-1; D may be TRBD1 (6 bases). The V gene's germline CDR1 is MGHDK and CDR2 SYGVNS. This CDR3 is built from 11 residues. V dropped 7 bases and J dropped 11 bases, with 14 bases sitting between them.

This clone was seen just once. V usage is TRBV29-1 and J usage is TRBJ2-2, with a tentative D call TRBD1 (6 bases). Trimming removed 7 bases from V and 1 base from J, with 10 bases in between. CDR1 and CDR2 (germline): SQVTM, ANQGSEA. CDR3 length equals 13 residues. This CDR3 reads CSGLTGNTGELFF. DNA for the CDR3: TGCAGCGGACTGACAGGGAACACCGGGGAGCTGTTTTTT.

This chain connects TRBV9 to TRBJ2-2; possibly TRBD1 for D (6 bases). V lost 2 bases, J lost 5 bases, and 7 bases lay in between. Germline V CDR1 and CDR2: SGDLS, YYNGEE. The CDR3 runs to 13 residues. The CDR3, as DNA: TGTGCCAGCAGCGTCAGGGGAACCGGGGAGCTGTTTTTT. Translated, it gives CASSVRGTGELFF.

This clone was counted only a few times. For the CDR3, the DNA is TGTGCCAGCAGCGTAGGAAGAGCAGGCCGGATGAATGAAAAACTGTTTTTT. Amino acids: CASSVGRAGRMNEKLFF. The rearrangement uses TRBV9 and TRBJ1-4; D is uncertain. CDR3 length: 17 residues. Germline CDR1 SGDLS, CDR2 YYNGEE. Trimming removed 0 bases from V and 5 bases from J, with 17 bases in between.

The chain links TRBV6-1 to TRBJ1-2, with TRBD1 identical over 9 bases. Germline CDR1 and CDR2: MNHNS and SASEGT. V lost 7 bases to trimming and J lost 8 bases; unmatched junction nucleotides: 11. This CDR3 has 14 residues. The CDR3 coding sequence is TGTGCCAGCATTGACGGAGGACAGGGGTTCGGCTACACCTTC. This sequence encodes CASIDGGQGFGYTF.

The chain couples TRBV4-2 to TRBJ1-4; the D is unclear. Germline CDR1 and CDR2: LGHNA and YNFKEQ. This CDR3 is 14 amino acids long. The V and J ends lost 9 bases and 4 bases respectively, with 15 bases between them. The CDR3 reads CASGKEADNEKLFF. CDR3 nucleotide sequence: TGTGCCAGTGGCAAGGAGGCAGATAATGAAAAACTGTTTTTT.

The CDR3 region has the DNA TGCAGCGTGGACAGGGCGCAACAAGAGACCCAGTACTTC. Protein sequence: CSVDRAQQETQYF. V is TRBV29-1 and J is TRBJ2-5; 8 nucleotides line up with TRBD1. The CDR3 totals 13 residues. Germline V CDR1 and CDR2: SQVTM, ANQGSEA. Trimming took 6 bases from V and 2 from J; bases not matched to a gene: 5.

This chain links TRBV7-2 with TRBJ2-2; 9 bases fit TRBD1. Germline V CDR1 and CDR2: SGHTA, FQGNSA. The J segment lost 6 bases and the V segment lost 5 bases, leaving 7 bases of the junction unmatched. This CDR3 is 15 amino acids long. The DNA of the CDR3 is TGTGCCAGCAGCCCCCGGACAGGGGTCGCCGGGGAGCTGTTTTTT. Amino acid sequence: CASSPRTGVAGELFF.

The CDR3 reads CASSYPTGNEKLFF. The DNA for the CDR3 is TGTGCCAGCAGTTACCCGACAGGGAATGAAAAACTGTTTTTT. This sequence joins TRBV6-6 and TRBJ1-4; TRBD1 agrees at 7 bases. CDR1 is MNHNY and CDR2 is SVGAGI in the germline V gene (reference sequence). Unmatched junction bases numbered 2, after V lost 2 bases and J lost 5 bases. The CDR3 extends over 14 amino acids.

This clone was seen a few times. The V call is TRBV5-1, the J call TRBJ2-3, with D possibly TRBD2 on 5 matching bases. Germline V gene data show CDR1 as SGHRS and CDR2 as YFSETQ. Between the trimmed V and J ends, which lost 7 bases and 5 bases, there was a span of 17 bases. The CDR3 has 14 amino acids. CDR3 region: CASVSGLGLDTQYF. The CDR3 DNA sequence: TGCGCCAGCGTCAGCGGTTTGGGGTTAGATACGCAGTATTTT.

This clone occurred a few times. The V gene is TRBV5-1, the J gene TRBJ2-3; 10 nucleotides line up with TRBD2. This CDR3 comprises 16 residues. V lost 4 bases to trimming and J lost 1 base; unmatched junction nucleotides: 6. Germline CDR1 and CDR2: SGHRS and YFSETQ. The CDR3 DNA sequence: TGCGCCAGCAGCATGACGCTAGCGGGGGGCACAGATACGCAGTATTTT. Protein sequence: CASSMTLAGGTDTQYF.

Regarding this clone: This CDR3 is also generated by other DNA sequences in the sample. The gene calls are TRBV18 and TRBJ2-7; 10 nucleotides agree with TRBD1. The germline gives CDR1 KGHSH, CDR2 LQKENI. The CDR3 is 15 residues long. V shed 4 bases, J shed 0 bases, and the junction held 3 bases outside the gene matches. In DNA, the CDR3 is TGTGCCAGCTCACTCGGGACAGGGGTCTCCTACGAGCAGTACTTC. Encoded protein: CASSLGTGVSYEQYF.

This clone was detected once. The J gene is TRBJ1-1, the V gene TRBV11-2, with a weak D call TRBD1 (6 bases). The CDR3 length is 13 residues. V gave up 7 bases and J gave up 3 bases, with 12 bases separating them. CDR1 SGHAT and CDR2 FQNNGV come from the germline V gene. CDR3 protein: CASTPRGDTEAFF. CDR3 nucleotides: TGTGCCAGCACCCCCAGGGGCGACACTGAAGCTTTCTTT. The whole variable domain, filled in from reference TRBV11-2 and TRBJ1-1, reads EAGVAQSPRYKIIEKRQSVAFWCNPISGHATLYWYQQILGQGPKLLIQFQNNGVVDDSQLPKDRFSAERLKGVDSTLKIQPAKLEDSAVYLCASTPRGDTEAFFGQGTRLTVV.

This clone was counted a few times. The chain couples TRBV7-9 to TRBJ1-1; D remains unclear. The CDR3 has 13 residues. Trimming removed 1 base at V and 3 bases at J, with 6 bases between. Germline CDR1 and CDR2: SEHNR and FQNEAQ (reference sequence). The CDR3 DNA is TGTGCCAGCAGCTTAGAGAGAGACACTGAAGCTTTCTTT. Translation: CASSLERDTEAFF. Using reference TRBV7-9 and TRBJ1-1 for the parts outside the CDR3, the full variable domain is DTGVSQNPRHKITKRGQNVTFRCDPISEHNRLYWYRQTLGQGPEFLTYFQNEAQLEKSRLLSDRFSAERPKGSFSTLEIQRTEQGDSAMYLCASSLERDTEAFFGQGTRLTVV.

This clone appeared a few times. CDR3 DNA sequence: TGTGCCAGCAGCCTGGTAGCGGGGGGGAATGAGCAGTTCTTC. This sequence encodes CASSLVAGGNEQFF. This chain connects TRBV9 to TRBJ2-1; 11 nucleotides match TRBD2. V dropped 4 bases and J dropped 7; count of bases not matched to a gene: 4. Germline CDR1 SGDLS, CDR2 YYNGEE. This CDR3 region has 14 residues. Full variable domain (missing parts from reference TRBV9 and TRBJ2-1): DSGVTQTPKHLITATGQRVTLRCSPRSGDLSVYWYQQSLDQGLQFLIQYYNGEERAKGNILERFSAQQFPDLHSELNLSSLELGDSALYFCASSLVAGGNEQFFGPGTRLTVL.

The CDR3 DNA is TGTGCCAGCAGTTATTCGGGGGAAACCTACGAGCAGTACTTC. It translates to CASSYSGETYEQYF. The chain carries TRBV6-5 and TRBJ2-7, with a tentative D call TRBD2 (6 bases). Germline V gene sequence: CDR1 MNHEY, CDR2 SVGAGI. The CDR3 runs 14 residues. The V gene lost 3 bases and the J gene lost 2 bases, with 11 bases spanning the gap.

The chain joins TRBV6-7 to TRBJ1-1; D may be TRBD1 (6 bases). TRBV6-7 is an open reading frame whose function is uncertain. The CDR3 consists of 11 residues. V was clipped by 6 bases and J by 8 bases, with 10 bases between them. CDR3 region: CASSYDREAFF. Here the CDR3 DNA reads TGTGCCAGCAGCTATGACAGGGAAGCTTTCTTT.

The chain joins TRBV7-2 to TRBJ2-6, with 11 positions matching TRBD1. Germline CDR1 and CDR2: SGHTA and FQGNSA. There are 18 residues in the CDR3. Trimming at V came to 5 bases and at J to 3 bases, leaving 9 bases not matched to a gene. The CDR3 spells CASSRLRDRGVGANVLTF. CDR3 nucleotides: TGTGCCAGCAGCCGTCTCCGGGACAGGGGGGTTGGGGCCAACGTCCTGACTTTC. Full variable domain (outside the CDR3, taken from reference TRBV7-2 and TRBJ2-6): GAGVSQSPSNKVTEKGKDVELRCDPISGHTALYWYRQSLGQGLEFLIYFQGNSAPDKSGLPSDRFSAERTGGSVSTLTIQRTQQEDSAVYLCASSRLRDRGVGANVLTFGAGSRLTVL.

The table lists this clone with a few counts. The chain combines TRBV28 with TRBJ2-7, with TRBD2 matching 8 bases. In germline, CDR1 is MDHEN, CDR2 SYDVKM. The CDR3 covers 15 residues. The ends lost 4 bases at V and 12 bases at J; junction bases unmatched: 17. The CDR3 region is CASSSHTPGGAASYF. CDR3 in DNA: TGTGCCAGCAGTTCCCATACCCCCGGGGGGGCCGCATCGTACTTC.

In regard to this clone: Other DNA sequences in the sample encode the same CDR3. The chain employs TRBV19 and TRBJ1-1; D is unresolved. The CDR3 sequence is 13 residues long. CDR1 is LNHDA and CDR2 is SQIVND in the germline V gene (reference sequence). The ends were cut back, 2 bases at V and 2 bases at J, with 6 bases in the middle. The CDR3 DNA follows: TGTGCCAGTAGTATAAACAGTAACACTGAAGCTTTCTTT. This encodes CASSINSNTEAFF.

The chain recombines TRBV9 with TRBJ1-1, with D unclear. Germline V lookup: CDR1 SGDLS, CDR2 YYNGEE. Trimming left V 3 bases short and J 4 bases short, with 10 bases between. The CDR3 runs 13 residues. The CDR3 DNA follows: TGTGCCAGCAGCGCCAGCGAAGGCACTGAAGCTTTCTTT. It is translated as CASSASEGTEAFF.

CDR3 DNA sequence: TGCGCCAGCAGCCAAGTATCGGCAGGGGGCCAAGACTACTACGAGCAGTACTTC. Residues: CASSQVSAGGQDYYEQYF. The V call is TRBV4-3, the J call TRBJ2-7; 8 bases agree with TRBD1. The CDR3 has 18 amino acids. J was trimmed by 3 bases and V by 1 base; bases with no gene match: 14. Germline V gene lookup returns CDR1 LGHNA and CDR2 YSLEER.